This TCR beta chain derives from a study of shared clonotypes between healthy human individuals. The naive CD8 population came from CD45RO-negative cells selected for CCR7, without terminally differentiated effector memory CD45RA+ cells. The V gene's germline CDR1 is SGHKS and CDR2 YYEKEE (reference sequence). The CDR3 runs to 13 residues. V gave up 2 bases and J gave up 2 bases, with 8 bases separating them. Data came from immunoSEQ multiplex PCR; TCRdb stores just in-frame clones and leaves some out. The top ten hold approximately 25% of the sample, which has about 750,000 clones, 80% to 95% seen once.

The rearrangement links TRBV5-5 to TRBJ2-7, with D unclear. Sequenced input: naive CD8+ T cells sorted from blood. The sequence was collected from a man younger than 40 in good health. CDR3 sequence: CASSFSITYEQYF. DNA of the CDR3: TGTGCCAGCAGCTTCTCGATAACCTACGAGCAGTACTTC.